Each of the 11 T cell receptor beta chains below was sequenced from the same sample in a study of T cell clones after liver transplantation. Data came from immunoSEQ multiplex PCR; TCRdb stores just in-frame clones and leaves some out. Among about 21,000 clones listed, around 93% were seen once. The source was CD8+ T cells from blood, collected roughly 25 months after liver transplant. These receptors originate from a human patient who received a liver transplant. Some of the T cells may derive from the graft donor.

This chain links TRBV7-9 with TRBJ2-1, with D possibly being TRBD1 or TRBD2 (5 bases each). The germline gives CDR1 SEHNR, CDR2 FQNEAQ (reference sequence). This CDR3 has 17 residues. Trimming removed 0 bases at V and 0 bases at J, with 12 bases between. CDR3 region: CASSLAQWGSSYNEQFF. The CDR3 DNA sequence: TGTGCCAGCAGCTTAGCGCAGTGGGGGAGCTCCTACAATGAGCAGTTCTTC.

This clone was detected once. The chain uses TRBV4-1 and TRBJ2-7, with no clear D. V was clipped by 6 bases and J by 0 bases, with 18 bases between them. Germline V lookup: CDR1 MGHRA, CDR2 YSYEKL. This CDR3 region has 16 residues. This chain's CDR3 is CASRYRQWWSSYEQYF. The CDR3 coding sequence is TGCGCCAGCAGGTACCGCCAGTGGTGGAGCTCCTACGAGCAGTACTTC.

This clone was observed a single time. The rearrangement joins TRBV5-1 to TRBJ2-7; tentatively, D is TRBD1 (6 bases). The CDR3 is made up of 13 amino acids. Trimming took 3 bases from V and 5 from J, leaving 12 bases between them. Germline CDR1 and CDR2: SGHRS and YFSETQ. The CDR3 DNA sequence: TGCGCCAGCAGCTATCAGGGACACAACGAGCAGTACTTC. The encoded protein is CASSYQGHNEQYF.

The rearrangement links TRBV15 to TRBJ2-1, with 10 bases lining up with TRBD2. Germline assignment: CDR1 LNHNV and CDR2 YYDKDF (reference sequence). Trimming took 0 bases from V and 7 from J; bases not matched to a gene: 9. The CDR3 runs to 17 residues. This CDR3 is CATSRELRGLAMNEQFF. As DNA, the CDR3 is TGTGCCACCAGCAGAGAGTTGAGGGGACTAGCGATGAATGAGCAGTTCTTC.

V usage is TRBV10-3 and J usage is TRBJ2-2; no reliable D call. The CDR3 sequence is 11 residues long. Per germline, CDR1 ENHRY and CDR2 SYGVKD. Trimming took off 10 bases at V and 6 bases at J, with 9 bases between the two ends. Written as DNA, the CDR3 is TGTGCCAGCTATTGGGCCGGGGAGCTGTTTTTT. Its translation is CASYWAGELFF.

This chain joins TRBV7-6 and TRBJ2-2; either TRBD1 or TRBD2 may fit D (5 bases each). Germline loops: CDR1 SGHVS, CDR2 FNYEAQ. V was pared by 2 bases and J by 6 bases, with 19 bases between. The CDR3 length is 17 residues. CDR3 nucleotides: TGTGCCAGCAGCTTAAATCAACCAGGGACCCGATCCGGGGAGCTGTTTTTT. It encodes CASSLNQPGTRSGELFF.

This chain uses TRBV9 with TRBJ2-1, with TRBD2 identical over 10 bases. V shed 0 bases and J 7 bases; nucleotides not matched to a gene: 7. This CDR3 spans 16 amino acids. CDR1 and CDR2 (germline): SGDLS, YYNGEE. The CDR3 DNA is TGTGCCAGCAGCGTAGACCCGGGACTAGCGTTTAATGAGCAGTTCTTC. Its protein product is CASSVDPGLAFNEQFF.

The chain uses TRBV13 and TRBJ2-2, with D possibly being TRBD1 or TRBD2 (5 bases each). The ends were cut back, 5 bases at V and 4 bases at J, with 17 bases in the middle. CDR1 and CDR2 (germline): PRHDT, FYEKMQ (reference sequence). This CDR3 has 16 amino acids. This CDR3 reads CASSPVSWGSTGELFF. The CDR3 DNA follows: TGTGCCAGCAGCCCCGTAAGTTGGGGGAGCACCGGGGAGCTGTTTTTT. The variable domain in full, with the rest retrieved from reference TRBV13 and TRBJ2-2, is AAGVIQSPRHLIKEKRETATLKCYPIPRHDTVYWYQQGPGQDPQFLISFYEKMQSDKGSIPDRFSAQQFSDYHSELNMSSLELGDSALYFCASSPVSWGSTGELFFGEGSRLTVL.

The chain combines TRBV4-1 with TRBJ2-3; TRBD2 aligns across 9 bases. Unmatched junction bases numbered 9, after V lost 4 bases and J lost 7 bases. The germline CDR1 and CDR2 sequences are MGHRA and YSYEKL. This CDR3 comprises 15 residues. The CDR3 DNA sequence: TGCGCCAGCAGCCTTATAGCGGGAGAACTAAATACGCAGTATTTT. It yields the protein CASSLIAGELNTQYF.

The rearrangement links TRBV2 to TRBJ1-1; D not resolved. Germline assignment: CDR1 SNHLY and CDR2 FYNNEI. Trimming left V 6 bases short and J 4 bases short, with 3 bases between. The CDR3 totals 10 residues. The CDR3 nucleotides read TGTGCCAGCAGGGGCACTGAAGCTTTCTTT. The encoded protein is CASRGTEAFF.

The rearrangement joins TRBV27 to TRBJ1-5, with no clear D. The V and J ends lost 5 bases and 1 base respectively, with 6 bases between them. Germline V gene data show CDR1 as MNHEY and CDR2 as SMNVEV (reference sequence). This CDR3 spans 13 amino acids. The CDR3 DNA reads TGTGCCAGCAGTACGGACAGCAATCAGCCCCAGCATTTT. Translation gives CASSTDSNQPQHF.